Below, 21 T cell receptor beta chains from the same sample are listed, as sequenced in a study of T cell repertoires in cytomegalovirus infection. TCRdb redid the calling of the reads with MiXCR, one entry per CDR3 protein. This repertoire shows approximately 500,000 distinct CDR3 sequences, 11% found once; its top ten account for 10%. The specimen sequenced was PBMCs. Receptors originate from a human donor in good health (CMV status not recorded). Some clones in this sample may be carry-over from other donors' samples.

This clonotype was seen many times. This sequence joins TRBV20-1 and TRBJ1-3; D is undetermined. The V end was cut by 5 bases, the J end by 4 bases, with 6 bases between. CDR3 size: 11 residues. The germline V gene has CDR1 DFQATT and CDR2 SNEGSKA (reference sequence). CDR3 residues: CSAAEGNTIYF. The CDR3 coding sequence is TGCAGTGCTGCCGAGGGAAACACCATATATTTT.

This chain connects TRBV5-1 to TRBJ2-2; D possibly corresponds to TRBD2 (5 bases). V was pared by 1 base and J by 1 base, with 8 bases between. CDR1 SGHRS and CDR2 YFSETQ come from the germline V gene. The CDR3 has 15 amino acids. CDR3 coding DNA: TGCGCCAGCAGCTTGCAGGCGGGGAACACCGGGGAGCTGTTTTTT. Its translation is CASSLQAGNTGELFF.

The table lists this clonotype with many counts. The rearrangement links TRBV29-1 to TRBJ2-5, with D tentatively TRBD1 (6 bases). This CDR3 spans 11 amino acids. V dropped 6 bases and J dropped 5 bases, with 10 bases sitting between them. Germline assignment: CDR1 SQVTM and CDR2 ANQGSEA. CDR3 nucleotide sequence: TGCAGCGTCGCAGACAGGGAGACCCAGTACTTC. This sequence encodes CSVADRETQYF.

This clonotype was counted many times. Written as DNA, the CDR3 is TGTGCCAGCAGCTTAGCCCCCTCGGACAGGGGGCACACTGAAGCTTTCTTT. This translates into CASSLAPSDRGHTEAFF. This chain uses TRBV7-9 with TRBJ1-1; TRBD1 aligns across 11 bases. The V gene's germline CDR1 is SEHNR and CDR2 FQNEAQ (reference sequence). The J segment lost 3 bases and the V segment lost 0 bases, leaving 6 bases of the junction unmatched. The CDR3 extends over 17 amino acids.

This clonotype was counted ten times or more. The rearrangement links TRBV6-5 to TRBJ2-7; TRBD2 aligns across 12 bases. The CDR3 contains 15 residues. V was pared by 5 bases and J by 9 bases, with 11 bases of the junction left unmatched. Germline CDR1 reads MNHEY; CDR2 reads SVGAGI. The CDR3 spells CASSLRTSGTARQYF. The CDR3 DNA is TGTGCCAGCAGTCTCCGGACTAGCGGGACGGCGAGGCAGTACTTC.

This clonotype was detected many times. J is TRBJ2-5 and V is TRBV27; 8 bases are shared with TRBD2. Germline trimming cut 6 bases from V and 5 bases from J; bases unmatched to any gene: 11. Germline CDR1 reads MNHEY; CDR2 reads SMNVEV (reference sequence). The CDR3 sequence is 15 residues long. The CDR3: CASSLGLAGAETQYF. The CDR3, as DNA: TGTGCCAGCAGCTTAGGGCTAGCGGGCGCTGAGACCCAGTACTTC.

This clonotype was found many times. The chain joins TRBV7-8 to TRBJ1-1, with 7 positions matching TRBD1. In germline, CDR1 is SGHVS, CDR2 FQNEAQ. CDR3 length equals 14 residues. Trimming removed 4 bases from V and 7 bases from J; junction bases left unmatched: 9. The CDR3 DNA sequence: TGTGCCAGCAGCTCTGGGACAGCAGGGGTTGAAGCTTTCTTT. Protein product: CASSSGTAGVEAFF.

At least ten counts were recorded for this clonotype. The chain uses TRBV12-3 or TRBV12-4 and TRBJ1-3; no definite D call. The V end was cut by 6 bases, the J end by 2 bases, with 5 bases between. The CDR3 contains 12 residues. The CDR3: CASSRPGNTIYF. CDR3 coding DNA: TGTGCCAGCAGCCGACCTGGAAACACCATATATTTT.

The chain carries TRBV24-1 and TRBJ2-1; 7 bases are shared with TRBD2. The CDR3 spans 14 residues. Germline V gene lookup returns CDR1 KGHDR and CDR2 SFDVKD. Losses at the gene ends were 5 bases for V and 3 bases for J; bases not matched to a gene: 3. The CDR3: CATSGLADYNEQFF. CDR3 in DNA: TGTGCCACCAGTGGGCTAGCGGACTACAATGAGCAGTTCTTC.

This clonotype showed up many times. The chain is built from TRBV7-2 and TRBJ2-3, with a weak D call TRBD1 (5 bases). The V end lost 5 bases, the J end lost 0 bases, and 12 bases lay between the germline ends. From germline, CDR1 is SGHTA and CDR2 FQGNSA. The CDR3 is 15 residues long. CDR3 amino acids: CASSPDRYSTDTQYF. The CDR3 DNA is TGTGCCAGCAGCCCCGACAGATACAGCACAGATACGCAGTATTTT.

This clonotype was detected ten times or more. This chain links TRBV12-5 with TRBJ1-2, with D maybe TRBD1 (6 bases). Deletions cut 7 bases from V and 8 bases from J, with 17 bases between. This CDR3 region has 13 residues. Germline V lookup: CDR1 LGHNT, CDR2 FRNRAP. The CDR3 reads CASAPGQGRGYTF. In nucleotides, the CDR3 is TGTGCTAGTGCGCCAGGGCAGGGGAGAGGCTACACCTTC.

There are many counts of this clonotype. J is TRBJ1-2 and V is TRBV5-4; no reliable D call. Deletions cut 1 base from V and 6 bases from J, with 25 bases between. CDR3 size: 18 residues. Germline V CDR1 and CDR2: SGHNT, YYREEE (reference sequence). This chain's CDR3 is CASSLRRWQAKGLDGYTF. The CDR3 nucleotides read TGTGCCAGCAGCTTGAGGAGATGGCAGGCGAAGGGATTGGATGGCTACACCTTC.

The table lists this clonotype with many counts. This sequence joins TRBV24-1 and TRBJ1-6; D unresolved. From germline, CDR1 is KGHDR and CDR2 SFDVKD. V was cut by 5 bases and J by 18 bases, with 16 bases left in between. The CDR3 consists of 12 residues. CDR3 region: CATSGGRPGRHF. Written as DNA, the CDR3 is TGTGCCACCAGTGGAGGGAGGCCAGGTCGCCACTTT.

J is TRBJ1-6 and V is TRBV5-1; TRBD1 agrees at 9 bases. Germline V gene lookup returns CDR1 SGHRS and CDR2 YFSETQ. V lost 4 bases, J lost 8 bases, and 4 bases stayed unmatched. This CDR3 is built from 14 residues. CDR3 protein: CASSTGQGYSPLHF. The CDR3 region has the DNA TGCGCCAGCAGCACGGGACAGGGTTATTCACCCCTCCACTTT.

The sample holds a few counts of this clonotype. J is TRBJ2-7 and V is TRBV20-1, with 9 positions matching TRBD2. Unmatched junction bases numbered 9, after V lost 0 bases and J lost 3 bases. This CDR3 spans 16 amino acids. In germline, CDR1 is DFQATT, CDR2 SNEGSKA (reference sequence). The CDR3 region has the DNA TGCAGTGCTAGAGATGGTGGACTAGCGCTTAACTACGAGCAGTACTTC. Amino acid sequence: CSARDGGLALNYEQYF.

This clonotype has just a few counts. CDR3 sequence reads: CASKSGRAPDTQYF. As DNA, the CDR3 is TGTGCCAGCAAGAGCGGGAGGGCCCCAGATACGCAGTATTTT. The chain joins TRBV2 to TRBJ2-3; TRBD2 aligns across 10 bases. J gave up 4 bases and V 7 bases, and 5 bases lay outside the gene matches. The CDR3 contains 14 residues. Germline V lookup: CDR1 SNHLY, CDR2 FYNNEI.

At least ten counts were recorded for this clonotype. This chain uses TRBV6-6 with TRBJ2-5, with D possibly being TRBD1 or TRBD2 (5 bases each). CDR3 length: 13 amino acids. V gave up 7 bases and J gave up 5 bases, with 14 bases separating them. Germline-derived CDR1 and CDR2 are MNHNY and SVGAGI (reference sequence). This CDR3 reads CASTPGRGETQYF. In DNA, the CDR3 is TGTGCCAGCACCCCAGGGCGAGGGGAGACCCAGTACTTC.

This clonotype appeared a few times. The V call is TRBV2, the J call TRBJ2-7, with D maybe TRBD2 (7 bases). CDR3 length: 17 amino acids. Germline CDR1 reads SNHLY; CDR2 reads FYNNEI. V lost 4 bases to trimming and J lost 3 bases, with 22 bases between them. The CDR3 DNA reads TGTGCCAGCAGTGTGGCGTTAGGGGGGGCAATCGTCTACGAGCAGTACTTC. Its translation is CASSVALGGAIVYEQYF.

The chain uses TRBV7-3 and TRBJ2-5; 7 bases agree with TRBD2. The CDR3 totals 15 residues. The germline gives CDR1 SGHTA, CDR2 FQGTGA. V trimming: 0 bases; J trimming: 5 bases; junction bases outside the gene matches: 6. CDR3 bases: TGTGCCAGCAGCTTAACGTCCGCGGGAGCGGAGACCCAGTACTTC. Its translation: CASSLTSAGAETQYF.

The chain has TRBV20-1 and TRBJ2-5, with TRBD2 matching 11 bases. Germline V lookup: CDR1 DFQATT, CDR2 SNEGSKA (reference sequence). The CDR3 extends over 15 amino acids. V lost 3 bases to trimming and J lost 5 bases; unmatched junction nucleotides: 8. CDR3 residues: CSARSLAGVGETQYF. The CDR3 DNA sequence: TGCAGTGCTAGGTCACTAGCGGGAGTTGGGGAGACCCAGTACTTC.

With respect to this clonotype: A much larger clonotype is one base distant, so this may be a read error. The J gene is TRBJ1-5, the V gene TRBV2, with D hard to call. Trimming removed 8 bases at V and 0 bases at J, with 14 bases between. CDR3 length: 15 residues. Per the germline V gene, CDR1 is SNHLY and CDR2 is FYNNEI. The CDR3: CASRSRASSNQPQHF. For the CDR3, the DNA is TGTGCCAGCCGATCGAGGGCAAGTAGCAATCAGCCCCAGCATTTT. Full variable domain (rest looked up from reference TRBV2 and TRBJ1-5): EPEVTQTPSHQVTQMGQEVILRCVPISNHLYFYWYRQILGQKVEFLVSFYNNEISEKSEIFDDQFSVERPDGSNFTLKIRSTKLEDSAMYFCASRSRASSNQPQHFGDGTRLSIL.